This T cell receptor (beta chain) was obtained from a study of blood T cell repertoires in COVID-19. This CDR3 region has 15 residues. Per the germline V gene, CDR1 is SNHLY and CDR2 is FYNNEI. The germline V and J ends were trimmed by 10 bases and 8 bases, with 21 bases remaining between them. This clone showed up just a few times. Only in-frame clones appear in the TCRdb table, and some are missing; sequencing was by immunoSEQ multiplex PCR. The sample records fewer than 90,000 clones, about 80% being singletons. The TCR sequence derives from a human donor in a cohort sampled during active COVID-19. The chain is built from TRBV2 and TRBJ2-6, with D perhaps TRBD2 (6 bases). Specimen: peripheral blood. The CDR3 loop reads CATGGGAGTTNVLTF. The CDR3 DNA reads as TGTGCCACCGGAGGTGGTGCGGGGACGACCAACGTCCTGACTTTC.